This T cell receptor (beta chain) was observed in a study of neoadjuvant anti-PD-1 for oral cavity cancer. Germline V CDR1 and CDR2: SGHNT, YYREEE (reference sequence). Trimming removed 4 bases from V and 6 bases from J; junction bases left unmatched: 15. This CDR3 has 18 residues. The protocol was immunoSEQ multiplex PCR, while the TCRdb copy is restricted to in-frame clones and leaves out a portion. The sample consists of 13,000 to 15,000 clones, over 70% of them appearing once. This sequence was found in a person between 40 and 80 years old with oral cavity squamous cell carcinoma. The V gene is TRBV5-4, the J gene TRBJ2-3; TRBD1 matches 12 bases. The input for sequencing was PBMCs, taken before nivolumab (anti-PD-1) treatment. The CDR3 here is CASSPGQGAIFVLDTQYF. CDR3 sequence (DNA): TGTGCCAGCAGCCCGGGACAGGGGGCAATTTTTGTTTTGGATACGCAGTATTTT.